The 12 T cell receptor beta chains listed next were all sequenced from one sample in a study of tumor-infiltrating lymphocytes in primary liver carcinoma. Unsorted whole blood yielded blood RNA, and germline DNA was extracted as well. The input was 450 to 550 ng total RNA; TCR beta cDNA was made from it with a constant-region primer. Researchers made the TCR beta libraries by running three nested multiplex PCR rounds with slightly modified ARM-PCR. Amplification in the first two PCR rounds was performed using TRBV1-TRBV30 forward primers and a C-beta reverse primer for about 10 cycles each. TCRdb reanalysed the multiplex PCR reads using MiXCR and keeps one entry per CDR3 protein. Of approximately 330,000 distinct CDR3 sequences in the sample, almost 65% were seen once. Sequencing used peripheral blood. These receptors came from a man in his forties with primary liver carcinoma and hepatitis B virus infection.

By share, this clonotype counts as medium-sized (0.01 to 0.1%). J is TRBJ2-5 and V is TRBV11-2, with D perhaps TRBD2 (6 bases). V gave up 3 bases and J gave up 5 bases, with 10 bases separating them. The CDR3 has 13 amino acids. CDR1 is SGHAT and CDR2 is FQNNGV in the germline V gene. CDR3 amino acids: CASSFGLAETQYF. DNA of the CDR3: TGTGCCAGCAGCTTTGGCCTAGCGGAGACCCAGTACTTC. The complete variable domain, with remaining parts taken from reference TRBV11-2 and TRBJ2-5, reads EAGVAQSPRYKIIEKRQSVAFWCNPISGHATLYWYQQILGQGPKLLIQFQNNGVVDDSQLPKDRFSAERLKGVDSTLKIQPAKLEDSAVYLCASSFGLAETQYFGPGTRLLVL.

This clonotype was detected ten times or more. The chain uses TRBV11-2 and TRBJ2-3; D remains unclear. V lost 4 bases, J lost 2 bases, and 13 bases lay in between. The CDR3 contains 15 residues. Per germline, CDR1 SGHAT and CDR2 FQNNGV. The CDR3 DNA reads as TGTGCCAGCAGCTACACCAGGTCTTACACAGATACGCAGTATTTT. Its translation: CASSYTRSYTDTQYF.

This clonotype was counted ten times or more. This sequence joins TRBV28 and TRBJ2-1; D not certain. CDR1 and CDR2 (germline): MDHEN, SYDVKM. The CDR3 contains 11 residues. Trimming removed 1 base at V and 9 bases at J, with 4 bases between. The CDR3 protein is CASSLSVEQFF. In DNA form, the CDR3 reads TGTGCCAGCAGTTTATCTGTTGAGCAGTTCTTC.

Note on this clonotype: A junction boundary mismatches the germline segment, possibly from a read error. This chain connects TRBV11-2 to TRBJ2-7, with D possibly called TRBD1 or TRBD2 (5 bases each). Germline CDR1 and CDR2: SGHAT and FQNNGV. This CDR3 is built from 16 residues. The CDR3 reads CASSIATIAGSHERYF. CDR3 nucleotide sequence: TGTGCCAGTAGTATAGCTACAATCGCAGGGAGTCACGAGCGGTACTTC.

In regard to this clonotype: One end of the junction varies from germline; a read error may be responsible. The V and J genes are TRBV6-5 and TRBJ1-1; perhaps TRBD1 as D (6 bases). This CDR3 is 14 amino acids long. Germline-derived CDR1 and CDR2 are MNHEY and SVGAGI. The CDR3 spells CASSYGYRDTEVFF. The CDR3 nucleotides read TGTGCCAGCAGTTACGGTTACAGGGACACTGAAGTTTTCTTT.

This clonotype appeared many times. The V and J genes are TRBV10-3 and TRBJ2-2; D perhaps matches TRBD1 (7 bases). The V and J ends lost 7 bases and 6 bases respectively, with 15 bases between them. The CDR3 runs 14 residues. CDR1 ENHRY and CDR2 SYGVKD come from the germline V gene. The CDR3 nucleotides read TGTGCCATCACACCGACAGGGAGGTCCGGGGAGCTGTTTTTT. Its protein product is CAITPTGRSGELFF.

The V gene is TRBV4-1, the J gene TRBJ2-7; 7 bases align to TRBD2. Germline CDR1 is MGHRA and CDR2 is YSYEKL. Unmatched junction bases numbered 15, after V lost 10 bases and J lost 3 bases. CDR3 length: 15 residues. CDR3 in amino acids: CANSQDEGGSYEQYF. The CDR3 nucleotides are TGCGCCAATAGCCAAGATGAGGGCGGGAGCTACGAGCAGTACTTC.

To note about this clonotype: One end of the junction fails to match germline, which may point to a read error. DNA of the CDR3: TGTGCCAGCAGCTCAGGCGCAGGGGGTGAAGCTCTCTTT. Encoded protein: CASSSGAGGEALF. V gene TRBV11-2 combines with J gene TRBJ1-1; TRBD1 aligns across 7 bases. The CDR3 spans 13 residues. The germline gives CDR1 SGHAT, CDR2 FQNNGV.

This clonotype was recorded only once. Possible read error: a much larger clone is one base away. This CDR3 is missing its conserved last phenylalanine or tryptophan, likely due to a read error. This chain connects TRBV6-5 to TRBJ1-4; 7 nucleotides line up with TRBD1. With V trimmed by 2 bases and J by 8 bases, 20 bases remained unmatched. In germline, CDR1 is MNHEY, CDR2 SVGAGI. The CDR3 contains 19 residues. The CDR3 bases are TGTGCCAGCAGTTACCCCACCCTGAGACAGGGACTGGTCGGAGAAAAACTGTTTCTT. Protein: CASSYPTLRQGLVGEKLFL.

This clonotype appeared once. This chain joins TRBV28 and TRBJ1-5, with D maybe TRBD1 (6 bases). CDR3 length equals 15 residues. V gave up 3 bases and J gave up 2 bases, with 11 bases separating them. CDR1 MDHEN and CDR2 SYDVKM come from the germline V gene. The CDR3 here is CASSFLGQGNQPQHF. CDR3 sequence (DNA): TGTGCCAGCAGTTTTTTGGGACAAGGCAATCAGCCCCAGCATTTT.

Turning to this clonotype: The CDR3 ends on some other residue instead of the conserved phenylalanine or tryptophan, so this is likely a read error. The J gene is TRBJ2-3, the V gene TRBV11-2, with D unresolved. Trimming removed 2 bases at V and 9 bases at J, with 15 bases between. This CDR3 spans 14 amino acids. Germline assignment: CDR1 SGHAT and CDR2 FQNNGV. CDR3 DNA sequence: TGTGCCAGCAGCTTAAGGCGGCTCCCAGGCACGCAGTATTCT. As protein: CASSLRRLPGTQYS.

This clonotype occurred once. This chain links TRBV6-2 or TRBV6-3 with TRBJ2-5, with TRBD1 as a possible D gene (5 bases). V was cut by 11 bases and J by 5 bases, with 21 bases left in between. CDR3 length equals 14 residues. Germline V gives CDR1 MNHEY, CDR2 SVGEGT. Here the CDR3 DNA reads TGTGCCTGCGGAATGACAAGGGGCCAGGAGACCCAGTACTTC. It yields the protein CACGMTRGQETQYF.